What follows describes a single TCR beta chain. Its antigen is currently unknown. This sample was included in a study of T cell responses to AZD1222 COVID-19 vaccine. Whole-study findings and limits: Spike-specific TCRs gained breadth and depth after people received two AZD1222 doses. The study sampled repertoires only after the peak T cell response. It should be noted that donors were predominantly white British and more often female, and clonal diversity was possibly underestimated.

Looked up from germline, CDR1 is MNHEY and CDR2 is SMNVEV (reference sequence). Losses at the gene ends were 1 base for V and 8 bases for J; bases not matched to a gene: 11. This CDR3 region has 15 residues. Clones were sequenced by immunoSEQ multiplex PCR, and TCRdb holds only the in-frame ones, with some missing. The sample holds about 81,000 clones, under 95% seen once. The sequencing used peripheral blood, collected 28 days after the second AZD1222 dose. The J gene is TRBJ2-7, the V gene TRBV27, with TRBD1 matching over 7 bases. The sequence derives from an adult who received the AZD1222 COVID-19 vaccine. The CDR3 sequence: CASSLWGTATLKQYF. The CDR3 DNA reads as TGTGCCAGCAGTTTATGGGGGACAGCCACCTTGAAGCAGTACTTC.